Following are 19 T cell receptor beta chains from one sample sequenced in a study of blood T cell repertoires in COVID-19. Here immunoSEQ multiplex PCR was the method, and the copy in TCRdb shows in-frame clones only, minus some. The sample lists about 63,000 clones, roughly 74% occurring once. The sequenced sample consisted of peripheral blood. These receptors were taken from an elderly woman with acute or convalescent COVID-19.

The rearrangement links TRBV12-3 or TRBV12-4 to TRBJ2-1; possible D gene TRBD1, 6 bases. The CDR3 runs 13 residues. Trimming pared 5 bases from V and 4 bases from J, leaving 9 bases between. CDR3 in amino acids: CASSAGQYNEQFF. The CDR3, as DNA: TGTGCCAGCAGTGCTGGACAGTACAATGAGCAGTTCTTC.

The genes are TRBV4-2 and TRBJ2-3; 9 nucleotides match TRBD2. Germline loops: CDR1 LGHNA, CDR2 YNFKEQ. With V trimmed by 1 base and J by 2 bases, 1 base remained unmatched. The CDR3 has 15 amino acids. CDR3 residues: CASSQGLADTDTQYF. The CDR3, as DNA: TGTGCCAGCAGCCAAGGACTAGCGGACACAGATACGCAGTATTTT.

The chain recombines TRBV4-3 with TRBJ2-1; possibly TRBD1 for D (6 bases). This CDR3 comprises 15 residues. Germline V CDR1 and CDR2: LGHNA, YSLEER. The V end was cut by 1 base, the J end by 2 bases, with 9 bases between. CDR3 loop: CASSQGRGAYNEQFF. CDR3 sequence (DNA): TGCGCCAGCAGCCAAGGCAGGGGTGCCTACAATGAGCAGTTCTTC.

The chain links TRBV4-1 to TRBJ1-1; D perhaps matches TRBD1 (5 bases). CDR1 is MGHRA and CDR2 is YSYEKL in the germline V gene. CDR3 length: 18 amino acids. Trimming took off 0 bases at V and 4 bases at J, with 21 bases between the two ends. The DNA of the CDR3 is TGCGCCAGCAGCCAAGATGAGGCCAGAGCCGGGGGTGGCACTGAAGCTTTCTTT. It codes for CASSQDEARAGGGTEAFF.

The J gene is TRBJ2-4, the V gene TRBV19; D is perhaps TRBD2 (5 bases). Germline V gene sequence: CDR1 LNHDA, CDR2 SQIVND (reference sequence). The CDR3 runs to 14 residues. The ends were cut back, 5 bases at V and 2 bases at J, with 10 bases in the middle. CDR3 DNA: TGTGCCAGTAGTGTGAGGGTGACCAAAAACATTCAGTACTTC. This translates into CASSVRVTKNIQYF.

V is TRBV24-1 and J is TRBJ1-1; maybe TRBD1 (6 bases). Deletions cut 5 bases from V and 0 bases from J, with 12 bases between. Germline CDR1 KGHDR, CDR2 SFDVKD. The CDR3 is made up of 15 amino acids. The CDR3 spells CATSGKTGVNTEAFF. CDR3 coding DNA: TGTGCCACCAGTGGGAAGACAGGCGTGAACACTGAAGCTTTCTTT.

The rearrangement joins TRBV2 to TRBJ2-2; possible D gene TRBD2, 5 bases. The CDR3 has 18 amino acids. Germline lookup yields CDR1 SNHLY and CDR2 FYNNEI. Deletions cut 0 bases from V and 6 bases from J, with 20 bases between. CDR3 amino acids: CASSEALYPGLKAGELFF. The CDR3, as DNA: TGTGCCAGCAGTGAAGCGCTTTATCCTGGACTGAAGGCCGGGGAGCTGTTTTTT.

In this sample, this clone turned up a few times. V is TRBV30 and J is TRBJ2-5; D is possibly TRBD1 (6 bases). Deletions cut 3 bases from V and 7 bases from J, with 12 bases between. This CDR3 is built from 12 residues. Germline CDR1 is GTSNPN and CDR2 is SVGIG (reference sequence). CDR3 coding DNA: TGTGCCTGGAGCCCTAAAGGGGGGACCCAGTACTTC. It yields the protein CAWSPKGGTQYF.

This clone occurred a few times. Other DNA sequences in this sample translate to the same CDR3. The chain carries TRBV7-2 and TRBJ1-2, with a weak D call TRBD1 (6 bases). The germline V and J ends were trimmed by 1 base and 2 bases, with 8 bases remaining between them. Germline values: CDR1 SGHTA, CDR2 FQGNSA. This CDR3 comprises 14 residues. CDR3 coding DNA: TGTGCCAGCAGCTTAGACAGGGCAAACTATGGCTACACCTTC. Translating it yields CASSLDRANYGYTF.

The chain joins TRBV4-3 to TRBJ1-6, with a weak D call TRBD1 (5 bases). V gave up 4 bases and J gave up 7 bases, with 14 bases separating them. From germline, CDR1 is LGHNA and CDR2 YSLEER. The CDR3 contains 15 residues. The CDR3 here is CASSLYFGGNSPLHF. The CDR3 DNA follows: TGCGCCAGCAGCCTGTACTTCGGGGGGAATTCACCCCTCCACTTT.

This clone was seen a handful of times. J is TRBJ1-6 and V is TRBV4-3, with D hard to call. The V end was cut by 0 bases, the J end by 9 bases, with 12 bases between. The CDR3 sequence is 15 residues long. Germline V CDR1 and CDR2: LGHNA, YSLEER. The CDR3: CASSQDIAGGSPLHF. The CDR3 nucleotides are TGCGCCAGCAGCCAAGATATTGCGGGTGGTTCACCCCTCCACTTT.

The chain joins TRBV10-3 to TRBJ2-7, with a tentative D call TRBD1 (5 bases). The germline V and J ends were trimmed by 6 bases and 0 bases, with 15 bases remaining between them. The length of the CDR3 is 15 residues. From germline, CDR1 is ENHRY and CDR2 SYGVKD. CDR3 DNA: TGTGCCATCAGCGATAGCCAGGGCGCCTCCTACGAGCAGTACTTC. The encoded protein is CAISDSQGASYEQYF.

This clone was seen more than once but under ten times. The V call is TRBV7-9, the J call TRBJ2-7, with TRBD2 identical over 10 bases. Losses at the gene ends were 5 bases for V and 1 base for J; bases not matched to a gene: 14. CDR3 length: 18 amino acids. CDR1 is SEHNR and CDR2 is FQNEAQ in the germline V gene (reference sequence). The CDR3 spells CASSPWASGGLNSYEQYF. For the CDR3, the DNA is TGTGCCAGCAGCCCCTGGGCTAGCGGGGGATTAAATTCCTACGAGCAGTACTTC.

The rearrangement uses TRBV5-1 and TRBJ2-2; D unclear. V was pared by 0 bases and J by 1 base, with 10 bases between. Per germline, CDR1 SGHRS and CDR2 YFSETQ. The length of the CDR3 is 16 residues. The CDR3 protein is CASSLGSGGNTGELFF. The CDR3 bases are TGCGCCAGCAGCTTGGGGTCTGGCGGGAACACCGGGGAGCTGTTTTTT.

The rearrangement joins TRBV7-2 to TRBJ1-5, with TRBD1 identical over 8 bases. CDR3 length equals 17 residues. CDR1 and CDR2 (germline): SGHTA, FQGNSA. V gave up 3 bases and J gave up 2 bases; unmatched junction bases: 9. For the CDR3, the DNA is TGTGCCAGCAGCTTGGGGCCAGGGGGCTTAGGCAATCAGCCCCAGCATTTT. Amino acids: CASSLGPGGLGNQPQHF.

V usage is TRBV7-2 and J usage is TRBJ2-7; 7 bases agree with TRBD2. Germline CDR1 and CDR2: SGHTA and FQGNSA. The junction had 10 bases not matched to a gene; V was cut back by 8 bases and J by 3 bases. There are 14 residues in the CDR3. Written as DNA, the CDR3 is TGTGCCAGCGCGGCTAGCGGATCTTACTACGAGCAGTACTTC. As protein: CASAASGSYYEQYF.

The V and J genes are TRBV6-2 or TRBV6-3 and TRBJ2-1, with 9 positions matching TRBD1. J was trimmed by 0 bases and V by 5 bases; bases with no gene match: 11. This CDR3 spans 18 amino acids. The germline gives CDR1 MNHEY, CDR2 SVGEGT. The CDR3 DNA sequence: TGTGCCAGCAGTACCCTTTCCGGGACAGGGAGCTCCTACAATGAGCAGTTCTTC. As protein: CASSTLSGTGSSYNEQFF.

The table lists this clone with a count of one. The chain uses TRBV5-1 and TRBJ2-5; TRBD2 aligns across 10 bases. CDR1 and CDR2 from the germline V gene are SGHRS and YFSETQ. The CDR3 sequence is 20 residues long. V gave up 0 bases and J gave up 2 bases; unmatched junction bases: 16. Here the CDR3 reads CASSLGPSGSMGNLQETQYF. The CDR3 DNA reads as TGCGCCAGCAGCTTGGGTCCTAGCGGGAGTATGGGGAACTTACAAGAGACCCAGTACTTC.

This clone occurred once. This chain uses TRBV28 with TRBJ2-7; 10 bases agree with TRBD2. This CDR3 region has 14 residues. The V and J ends lost 6 bases and 2 bases, in that order; junction bases with no gene match: 4. Germline V CDR1 and CDR2: MDHEN, SYDVKM. DNA for the CDR3: TGTGCCAGCAGCCCAGCGGGAGGGCCCTACGAGCAGTACTTC. Amino acid sequence: CASSPAGGPYEQYF.